This T cell receptor (beta chain) was captured in a study of blood T cell repertoires in COVID-19. Donors were grouped by their self-reported clinical history. Recovered status in Cohort 3 required two negative PCRs, clearance, or symptom resolution. The germline gives CDR1 ENHRY, CDR2 SYGVKD. CDR3 length: 16 residues. Trimming cost V 3 bases and J 2 bases, with 14 bases left between them. Some clones are missing from TCRdb's copy, which holds only in-frame ones; the method was immunoSEQ multiplex PCR. The sample includes roughly 300,000 clones, 70% to 90% of them seen just once. The chain combines TRBV10-3 with TRBJ1-3, with unresolved D. Sequenced sample: PBMCs or T cells enriched from blood (not recorded which). This TCR derives from a woman aged 18-35 years who had recovered from COVID-19. Here the CDR3 reads CAISENDGGTGNTIYF. The CDR3 bases are TGTGCCATCAGTGAAAACGACGGAGGCACTGGAAACACCATATATTTT.